These T cell receptor beta chains were read from a single sample in a study of siplizumab effects on memory and regulatory T cells. Antigens of these TCRs are unknown. Some clones are missing from TCRdb's copy, which holds only in-frame ones; the method was immunoSEQ multiplex PCR. This sample yields about 3,100 clones, of which around 50% are seen a single time; about 5.1% belongs to the top ten. The material sequenced was CFSE-low (dividing) CD4+ T cells sorted from an allogeneic mixed lymphocyte reaction. The source of these receptors is a human donor in good health; the cells came from an allogeneic mixed lymphocyte reaction. The CDR3 runs from the conserved cysteine through the conserved F or W. Each record gives: clone size, D gene, V gene, J gene, CDR3 protein, CDR3 DNA. D genes are given only for firm matches. The size entry is marked missing in some rows and otherwise reads once, few, many or a size class.

-	-	TRBV6-1	TRBJ2-7	CASSPGVLADEQYF	TGTGCCAGCAGCCCGGGGGTGCTGGCCGACGAGCAGTACTTC
-	TRBD2	TRBV4-2	TRBJ2-5	CASSQELAGHQETQYF	TGTGCCAGCAGCCAAGAGTTAGCGGGACACCAAGAGACCCAGTACTTC
-	-	TRBV5-1	TRBJ1-1	CASSLGRNTEAFF	TGCGCCAGCAGCTTAGGACGTAACACTGAAGCTTTCTTT
few	-	TRBV27	TRBJ2-5	CASSLPGAKTQYF	TGTGCCAGCAGTTTACCAGGAGCCAAGACCCAGTACTTC
-	-	TRBV5-1	TRBJ2-1	CASSPGSSSYNEQFF	TGCGCCAGCAGCCCCGGGTCTAGCTCCTACAATGAGCAGTTCTTC
-	TRBD1	TRBV6-5	TRBJ1-1	CASSYLRPGGSAEAFF	TGTGCCAGCAGTTATCTTCGTCCAGGGGGCAGTGCTGAAGCTTTCTTT
-	TRBD1	TRBV30	TRBJ2-7	CAWSANRGREQYF	TGTGCCTGGAGTGCCAACAGGGGGCGTGAGCAGTACTTC
-	TRBD2	TRBV4-3	TRBJ2-1	CASSQDIGSGSRNQFF	TGCGCCAGCAGCCAAGATATCGGTAGCGGGAGCCGGAATCAGTTCTTC
few	-	TRBV19	TRBJ1-1	CATKSNTEAFF	TGTGCCACTAAGAGTAACACTGAAGCTTTCTTT
few	-	TRBV4-1	TRBJ2-1	CASSQARMTSYPHEQFF	TGCGCCAGCAGCCAAGCCCGAATGACTAGTTACCCTCATGAGCAGTTCTTC
medium-sized	TRBD1	TRBV19	TRBJ1-5	CASSREGARGNQPQHF	TGTGCCAGTTCGAGGGAGGGGGCGCGAGGCAATCAGCCCCAGCATTTT
-	TRBD2	TRBV4-1	TRBJ2-1	CASSQRLAGTSYNEQFF	TGCGCCAGCAGCCAAAGACTAGCGGGAACCTCCTACAATGAGCAGTTCTTC
-	TRBD1	TRBV18	TRBJ1-1	CASSPGQGPWRSEAFF	TGTGCCAGCTCACCCGGACAGGGCCCTTGGAGGAGTGAAGCTTTCTTT
-	-	TRBV19	TRBJ1-2	CASSIQGLNYGYTF	TGTGCCAGTAGTATACAGGGGCTCAACTATGGCTACACCTTC
-	-	TRBV7-3	TRBJ2-3	CASSSSFLGPDTQYF	TGTGCCAGCAGCTCCTCGTTCTTGGGGCCAGATACGCAGTATTTT
-	-	TRBV9	TRBJ1-2	CASSRQAQTLYGYTF	TGTGCCAGCAGTAGACAGGCCCAGACCCTCTATGGCTACACCTTC
few	TRBD2	TRBV18	TRBJ2-3	CASSPRLAGGVTQYF	TGTGCCAGCTCACCCAGACTAGCGGGGGGAGTAACGCAGTATTTT
-	-	TRBV19	TRBJ1-1	CASWALNTEAFF	TGTGCCAGCTGGGCCCTGAACACTGAAGCTTTCTTT
large	-	TRBV2	TRBJ1-6	CASRDGSTYNSPLHF	TGTGCCAGCAGGGACGGATCAACCTATAATTCACCCCTCCACTTT
few	-	TRBV18	TRBJ1-1	CASSPRDGMNTEAFF	TGTGCCAGCTCACCCCGGGACGGAATGAACACTGAAGCTTTCTTT
-	-	TRBV30	TRBJ2-6	CAWKLGGANVLTF	TGTGCCTGGAAGCTTGGCGGGGCCAACGTCCTGACTTTC
-	-	TRBV7-8	TRBJ2-1	CASSSTGVGEQFF	TGTGCCAGCAGCTCTACCGGGGTTGGTGAGCAGTTCTTC
-	TRBD1	TRBV6-1	TRBJ2-2	CASSGRGLSTGELFF	TGTGCCAGCAGTGGCAGGGGGCTAAGCACCGGGGAGCTGTTTTTT
-	-	TRBV6-6	TRBJ1-5	CASSYEFQPQHF	TGTGCCAGCAGTTACGAGTTTCAGCCCCAGCATTTT
few	-	TRBV18	TRBJ1-2	CASSSTPNYGYTF	TGTGCCAGCTCCTCGACACCTAACTATGGCTACACCTTC
-	-	TRBV30	TRBJ1-4	CAWKPLEGQGDEKLFF	TGTGCCTGGAAGCCCCTGGAGGGGCAGGGAGATGAAAAACTGTTTTTT
-	-	TRBV2	TRBJ1-2	CASSARSGYTF	TGTGCCAGCAGTGCCAGATCCGGCTACACCTTC
-	-	TRBV11-1	TRBJ2-7	CASSLVIGTHEQYF	TGTGCCAGCAGCTTAGTAATAGGGACCCACGAGCAGTACTTC
-	TRBD1	TRBV18	TRBJ2-1	CASSPRLGQVNEQFF	TGTGCCAGCTCACCGCGATTAGGACAGGTGAATGAGCAGTTCTTC
-	TRBD1	TRBV5-4	TRBJ2-3	CASSLQGGDTQYF	TGTGCCAGCAGCTTACAGGGGGGAGATACGCAGTATTTT
-	-	TRBV4-3	TRBJ1-4	CASSQWGALREKLFF	TGCGCCAGCAGCCAGTGGGGGGCTTTGAGGGAAAAACTGTTTTTT
-	TRBD1	TRBV10-3	TRBJ1-6	CAISESTGGAIDSPLHF	TGTGCCATCAGTGAGTCCACAGGGGGCGCGATTGATTCACCCCTCCACTTT
few	TRBD2	TRBV2	TRBJ2-2	CASSEAGRVTGELFF	TGTGCCAGCAGTGAGGCAGGGAGGGTCACCGGGGAGCTGTTTTTT
-	-	TRBV20-1	TRBJ2-1	CSAEEGYEQFF	TGCAGTGCTGAGGAGGGGTATGAGCAGTTCTTC
-	TRBD2	TRBV6-5	TRBJ2-3	CASRASGTDTQYF	TGTGCCAGCAGGGCTAGCGGGACAGATACGCAGTATTTT
-	-	TRBV18	TRBJ2-6	CASSRMTGAPGANVLTF	TGTGCCAGCTCACGAATGACGGGGGCGCCTGGGGCCAACGTCCTGACTTTC
-	-	TRBV6-5	TRBJ1-1	CASSYRGAEAFF	TGTGCCAGCAGTTACCGGGGGGCAGAAGCTTTCTTT
few	-	TRBV30	TRBJ1-1	CAWSQRQNIEAFF	TGTGCCTGGAGCCAACGCCAGAATATTGAAGCTTTCTTT
few	-	TRBV7-8	TRBJ1-5	CASSPLGDSNQPQHF	TGTGCCAGCAGCCCATTAGGAGATAGCAATCAGCCCCAGCATTTT
-	-	TRBV10-3	TRBJ1-4	CAISDRTNEKLFF	TGTGCCATCAGTGACAGGACTAATGAAAAACTGTTTTTT
-	-	TRBV5-4	TRBJ1-2	CASSWGGTYYGYTF	TGTGCCAGCAGCTGGGGGGGGACGTACTATGGCTACACCTTC
few	TRBD2	TRBV6-1	TRBJ2-1	CASSPGRDEQFF	TGTGCCAGCAGTCCCGGGAGGGATGAGCAGTTCTTC
-	TRBD1	TRBV27	TRBJ1-2	CASSWTGGSGYTF	TGTGCCAGCAGTTGGACAGGGGGCTCCGGCTACACCTTC
-	-	TRBV10-1	TRBJ1-1	CASSASPEAFF	TGCGCCAGCAGTGCGTCCCCGGAGGCTTTCTTT
-	TRBD1	TRBV6-6	TRBJ2-7	CASSRSWDRGREQYF	TGTGCCAGCAGCCGAAGTTGGGACAGGGGGCGCGAGCAGTACTTC
large	-	TRBV7-2	TRBJ2-4	CASSAKNIQYF	TGTGCCAGCAGTGCCAAAAACATTCAGTACTTC
-	-	TRBV9	TRBJ1-3	CASSAGHSWAGNTIYF	TGTGCCAGCAGCGCCGGACACTCCTGGGCTGGAAACACCATATATTTT
-	-	TRBV7-2	TRBJ1-2	CASSLGADYGYTF	TGTGCCAGCAGCTTAGGGGCAGACTATGGCTACACCTTC
-	-	TRBV5-6	TRBJ1-5	CASSPYLSSGQNQPQHF	TGTGCCAGCAGCCCTTACCTCTCTTCAGGGCAGAATCAGCCCCAGCATTTT